The T cell receptor beta chain described here comes from a study of OX40 agonist ivuxolimab in advanced cancers. About the study: Treatment of patients was with ivuxolimab, an agonistic anti-OX40 (CD134) antibody.

TCRdb's table, derived via immunoSEQ multiplex PCR, lists solely in-frame clones and lacks some. The sample lists approximately 29,000 clones; approximately 81% were seen once. V lost 2 bases and J lost 4, with 17 bases in between. Germline CDR1 reads SGHTA; CDR2 reads FQGNSA. This CDR3 is 16 amino acids long. This chain connects TRBV7-2 to TRBJ1-1; D may be TRBD1 (6 bases). The source was CD4+ or CD8+ T cells sorted from blood, collected in a trial of the OX40 agonist ivuxolimab. The origin of this receptor is an adult with an advanced solid tumor such as melanoma, head and neck, liver or kidney cancer. The CDR3 DNA sequence: TGTGCCAGCAGCTTATCATGGGGGGGGCCCGGCACTGAAGCTTTCTTT. Translated, it gives CASSLSWGGPGTEAFF.